The rows below give T cell receptor beta chains drawn from one sample of a study of chemoradiotherapy in HPV16-positive cancers. Libraries were prepared by immunoSEQ multiplex PCR; TCRdb keeps only in-frame clonotypes and omits some of them. The sample holds 7,500 to 10,000 clones; about 91% are singletons and the top ten take approximately 13%. Sequencing was performed on blood, taken from a patient who underwent chemoradiotherapy. All receptors derive from a human donor with HPV-associated anogenital cancer. Both conserved end residues are part of each CDR3. The order of the fields is CDR3 length, clone size, V gene, D gene, J gene, CDR3 protein, CDR3 DNA. A D gene is named only where the DNA matches it firmly. Some rows mark clone size as missing; the rest say once, few, many or name a class of expanded clone.

>14|.|TRBV30|.|TRBJ2-1
CAWSVSGDINEQFF
TGTGCCTGGAGTGTCTCAGGGGATATCAATGAGCAGTTCTTC
>12|.|TRBV6-6|.|TRBJ1-5
CASRSDDQPQHF
TGTGCCAGCAGATCGGACGATCAGCCCCAGCATTTT
>19|once|TRBV9|TRBD1|TRBJ1-1
CASTGGVALRQGKNTEAFF
TGTGCCAGCACCGGGGGGGTAGCCTTAAGACAGGGGAAGAACACTGAAGCTTTCTTT
>16|.|TRBV6-1|TRBD2|TRBJ2-1
CASSDGTSGGRNEQFF
TGTGCCAGCAGTGACGGGACTAGCGGGGGTCGCAATGAGCAGTTCTTC
>14|.|TRBV14|.|TRBJ1-2
CASSQRGAVDGYTF
TGTGCCAGCAGCCAGAGAGGGGCAGTGGATGGCTACACCTTC
>15|.|TRBV6-1|.|TRBJ1-5
CASSRDRSVGQPQHF
TGTGCCAGCAGTCGAGACAGGAGTGTGGGTCAGCCCCAGCATTTT
>19|.|TRBV14|TRBD1|TRBJ2-5
CASSHRRTGQGAISETQYF
TGTGCCAGCAGCCATCGTCGTACGGGTCAGGGGGCGATTTCGGAGACCCAGTACTTC
>15|.|TRBV13|.|TRBJ2-1
CASSFFRSSYNEQFF
TGTGCCAGCAGCTTTTTTCGGAGCTCCTACAATGAGCAGTTCTTC
>14|.|TRBV7-2|TRBD2|TRBJ2-7
CASSFVLGGSEQYF
TGTGCCAGCAGCTTTGTTCTGGGAGGGAGCGAGCAGTACTTC
>13|.|TRBV12-5|.|TRBJ1-1
CASGLNSNTEAFF
TGTGCTAGTGGTTTAAACAGTAACACTGAAGCTTTCTTT
>17|.|TRBV19|TRBD2|TRBJ2-4
CASSPIRAGIAKNIQYF
TGTGCCAGTAGTCCAATTAGAGCGGGAATAGCCAAAAACATTCAGTACTTC
>14|.|TRBV27|.|TRBJ1-6
CASKGSSYNSPLHF
TGTGCCAGCAAAGGGAGCTCCTATAATTCACCCCTCCACTTT
>14|.|TRBV18|.|TRBJ1-1
CASSGGGQDTEAFF
TGTGCCAGCTCAGGTGGGGGCCAGGACACTGAAGCTTTCTTT
>15|.|TRBV9|.|TRBJ2-3
CASSVAGTQGNTQYF
TGTGCCAGCAGCGTAGCAGGGACCCAGGGAAATACGCAGTATTTT
>16|.|TRBV18|.|TRBJ2-1
CASSPLGSNSYNEQFF
TGTGCCAGCTCACCACTGGGTTCAAACTCCTACAATGAGCAGTTCTTC
>16|.|TRBV6-5|TRBD2|TRBJ2-3
CASSYGLAGRTDTQYF
TGTGCCAGCAGTTACGGTCTAGCGGGGAGAACAGATACGCAGTATTTT
>16|.|TRBV13|TRBD2|TRBJ2-5
CASSSRGGWDQETQYF
TGTGCCAGCAGCTCCCGCGGGGGGTGGGACCAAGAGACCCAGTACTTC
>18|.|TRBV5-6|TRBD2|TRBJ2-3
CASSGGLAGGFSTDTQYF
TGTGCCAGCAGCGGGGGACTAGCGGGGGGTTTTAGCACAGATACGCAGTATTTT
>14|.|TRBV5-5|.|TRBJ1-4
CASSLTGSAEKLFF
TGTGCCAGCAGCTTGACTGGGAGTGCCGAAAAACTGTTTTTT
>14|.|TRBV19|.|TRBJ1-5
CASSSLYSNQPQHF
TGTGCCAGTAGTTCTCTGTATAGCAATCAGCCCCAGCATTTT
>15|.|TRBV5-1|TRBD1|TRBJ2-3
CASSFGTASTDTQYF
TGCGCCAGCAGCTTCGGGACAGCTAGCACAGATACGCAGTATTTT
>13|.|TRBV7-9|.|TRBJ1-1
CASKVGGNTEAFF
TGTGCCAGTAAAGTTGGGGGGAACACTGAAGCTTTCTTT
>15|.|TRBV15|TRBD1|TRBJ1-2
CATSRGPPDRGGYTF
TGTGCCACCAGCAGAGGGCCCCCGGACAGGGGGGGCTACACCTTC
>12|.|TRBV2|.|TRBJ2-5
CASTRYPETQYF
TGTGCCAGCACTCGATATCCGGAGACCCAGTACTTC
>13|.|TRBV30|.|TRBJ2-7
CAGGQGLSYEQYF
TGTGCTGGAGGCCAGGGTCTCTCCTACGAGCAGTACTTC
>15|.|TRBV5-5|TRBD1|TRBJ1-2
CASSFWNTGDYGYTF
TGTGCCAGCAGCTTTTGGAACACAGGGGACTATGGCTACACCTTC
>15|.|TRBV11-2|.|TRBJ1-3
CASSLVGSSGNTIYF
TGTGCCAGCAGCTTAGTGGGGAGCTCTGGAAACACCATATATTTT
>15|few|TRBV7-9|.|TRBJ1-1
CASSFPSGVSSEAFF
TGTGCCAGCAGCTTCCCTTCAGGGGTGTCTTCTGAAGCTTTCTTT
>16|few|TRBV5-1|TRBD1|TRBJ1-6
CASRATPGQGNSPLHF
TGCGCCAGCAGAGCTACCCCGGGACAGGGGAATTCACCCCTCCACTTT